Presented here are 3 T cell receptor beta chains from one specimen sequenced in a study of beta chain features in type 1 diabetes. cDNA synthesis used the whole RNA isolate, giving expressed TCRB sequences. Method: immunoSEQ multiplex PCR; TCRdb's copy keeps in-frame clones and lacks some. The table includes roughly 250,000 clones, 7.5% to 10% detected once. Specimen: naive CD4+ T cells from blood. Receptor source: a woman aged 18-30 years in good health.

This clone was recorded at least ten times. The CDR3 nucleotides are TGCGCCAGCAGCCAAGCGGGAAACACCATATATTTT. It specifies CASSQAGNTIYF. The chain has TRBV4-1 and TRBJ1-3; D is unresolved. Between the trimmed V and J ends, which lost 1 base and 4 bases, there was a span of 2 bases. The germline V gene has CDR1 MGHRA and CDR2 YSYEKL. This CDR3 comprises 12 residues.

This chain links TRBV11-2 with TRBJ2-7; 10 nucleotides line up with TRBD2. The CDR3 is 16 residues long. Germline V gives CDR1 SGHAT, CDR2 FQNNGV. V lost 0 bases to trimming and J lost 2 bases; unmatched junction nucleotides: 4. DNA of the CDR3: TGTGCCAGCAGCTTAGACGTCAGCGGGGGGGCCTACGAGCAGTACTTC. This codes for CASSLDVSGGAYEQYF.

This clone was counted a few times. The J gene is TRBJ2-1, the V gene TRBV6-5; D unclear. Germline V CDR1 and CDR2: MNHEY, SVGAGI. Trimming removed 2 bases from V and 1 base from J, with 9 bases in between. CDR3 length equals 15 residues. The CDR3 DNA follows: TGTGCCAGCAGTTACGATGGCCCGTCCTACAATGAGCAGTTCTTC. Translating it yields CASSYDGPSYNEQFF.